This T cell receptor beta chain is drawn from a study of cytomegalovirus exposure and HLA in healthy donors. In germline, CDR1 is SGHAT, CDR2 FQNNGV. There are 14 residues in the CDR3. Trimming pared 5 bases from V and 5 bases from J, leaving 13 bases between. A multiplex PCR was run with 60 Vbeta primers and 13 Jbeta primers. TCRdb's table, derived via immunoSEQ multiplex PCR, lists solely in-frame clones and lacks some. The sample contains some 150,000 clones, around four fifths of which appear only once. This clonotype was sampled from a woman aged 40 to 55 in good health and CMV-seronegative. The sequenced sample consisted of PBMCs. The chain combines TRBV11-2 with TRBJ2-1, with D perhaps TRBD1 (5 bases). The CDR3 is CASSPYRQNNEQFF. The CDR3 DNA is TGTGCCAGCAGCCCCTACAGACAGAACAATGAGCAGTTCTTC.